This entry lists 30 T cell receptor beta chains sequenced from one sample in a study of CD8+CD57+ T cells in acquired aplastic anemia. TCR beta VDJ and CDR3 profiles were obtained from a genomic DNA template. TCRdb recomputed calls from the reads with MiXCR, one row per CDR3 protein. Of 95,000 to 150,000 distinct CDR3 sequences listed, over 30% are singletons. By flow cytometry, patients selected for sequencing had shown an expansion of CD8+CD57+ cells. The material sequenced was sorted CD4+, CD8+, or CD8+CD57+ T cells (not recorded which) from PBMCs. These receptors were obtained from a human donor with aplastic anemia.

In this sample, this clonotype turned up many times. V and J are TRBV10-2 and TRBJ1-1, with D possibly TRBD1 on 5 matching bases. Germline V gene lookup returns CDR1 WSHSY and CDR2 SAAADI. The CDR3 has 16 residues. The V end lost 3 bases, the J end lost 3 bases, and 17 bases lay between the germline ends. CDR3 coding DNA: TGCGCCAGCAGTGAAAGGTCAGGGTGGGGGGACACTGAAGCTTTCTTT. This codes for CASSERSGWGDTEAFF.

Ten or more counts support this clonotype. The genes are TRBV5-4 and TRBJ2-7, with 8 bases lining up with TRBD1. With V trimmed by 6 bases and J by 1 base, 6 bases remained unmatched. The CDR3 is 14 residues long. Germline lookup yields CDR1 SGHNT and CDR2 YYREEE (reference sequence). CDR3 coding DNA: TGTGCCAGCATGGACAGGGACAGATCCTACGAGCAGTACTTC. This encodes CASMDRDRSYEQYF. Supplemented by reference TRBV5-4 and TRBJ2-7, the full variable domain reads ETGVTQSPTHLIKTRGQQVTLRCSSQSGHNTVSWYQQALGQGPQFIFQYYREEENGRGNFPPRFSGLQFPNYSSELNVNALELDDSALYLCASMDRDRSYEQYFGPGTRLTVT.

This clonotype has ten or more counts. J is TRBJ2-5 and V is TRBV5-1, with 8 bases matching TRBD1. CDR1 is SGHRS and CDR2 is YFSETQ in the germline V gene. The CDR3 extends over 14 amino acids. V was pared by 3 bases and J by 1 base, with 2 bases of the junction left unmatched. CDR3 sequence (DNA): TGCGCCAGCAGCTCAGGGACAGGCCAAGAGACCCAGTACTTC. Protein: CASSSGTGQETQYF.

This clonotype has a count of ten or more. V is TRBV28 and J is TRBJ2-7, with a possible D match to TRBD1 (6 bases). The CDR3 length is 15 residues. Trimming shortened V by 5 bases and J by 2 bases, and 16 bases separated the two germline ends. Germline V CDR1 and CDR2: MDHEN, SYDVKM. The CDR3, as DNA: TGTGCCAGCAGTCTCTCTACCAGGGGCACCTACGAGCAGTACTTC. Residues: CASSLSTRGTYEQYF.

This clonotype was observed a handful of times. This chain connects TRBV19 to TRBJ1-1, with D possibly being TRBD1 (5 bases). Germline V gives CDR1 LNHDA, CDR2 SQIVND (reference sequence). V was cut by 3 bases and J by 2 bases, with 10 bases left in between. This CDR3 comprises 14 residues. CDR3 in DNA: TGTGCCAGTAGTATTGGGACGGTAAACACTGAAGCTTTCTTT. Translated, it gives CASSIGTVNTEAFF.

This clonotype showed up many times. The chain employs TRBV7-9 and TRBJ2-3; D perhaps matches TRBD2 (5 bases). Between the trimmed V and J ends, which lost 5 bases and 4 bases, there was a span of 7 bases. In germline, CDR1 is SEHNR, CDR2 FQNEAQ (reference sequence). This CDR3 comprises 12 residues. The CDR3 region is CASSPGADTQYF. The CDR3 nucleotides are TGTGCCAGCAGCCCCGGGGCAGATACGCAGTATTTT.

The chain carries TRBV4-3 and TRBJ1-5; D ambiguous. CDR3 length equals 16 residues. Per germline, CDR1 LGHNA and CDR2 YSLEER. The V end lost 0 bases, the J end lost 3 bases, and 12 bases lay between the germline ends. The CDR3 loop is CASSQEFNGLNQPQHF. The DNA of the CDR3 is TGCGCCAGCAGCCAAGAGTTCAACGGGCTCAATCAGCCCCAGCATTTT.

Comments on this clonotype: The missing conserved phenylalanine or tryptophan at the end of this CDR3 makes a read error likely. The rearrangement joins TRBV6-5 to TRBJ2-7; TRBD1 aligns across 9 bases. This CDR3 is 14 amino acids long. J was trimmed by 5 bases and V by 6 bases; bases with no gene match: 8. In germline, CDR1 is MNHEY, CDR2 SVGAGI. DNA for the CDR3: TGTGCCAGCAGCTACAGGGGGCGAGCGAACGAGCAGTACTCC. Protein sequence: CASSYRGRANEQYS.

This clonotype occurred many times. An end of the junction does not agree with germline; a read error may underlie this. V and J are TRBV7-7 and TRBJ2-3; weak D call: TRBD2 (7 bases). The germline V gene encodes CDR1 SSHAT and CDR2 FNYEAQ (reference sequence). This CDR3 comprises 14 residues. The CDR3 is CASSLGGPTDTQYF. Here the CDR3 DNA reads TGTGCTAGCAGCCTGGGGGGGCCCACAGATACGCAGTATTTT.

This clonotype was seen repeatedly, ten times or more. J is TRBJ1-1 and V is TRBV7-2, with D tentatively TRBD1 (6 bases). Per germline, CDR1 SGHTA and CDR2 FQGNSA. The CDR3 is made up of 15 amino acids. The V and J ends lost 1 base and 8 bases respectively, with 17 bases between them. The CDR3 protein is CASSLEAGVRFEAFF. CDR3 DNA: TGTGCCAGCAGCTTAGAGGCAGGGGTCCGGTTCGAAGCTTTCTTT.

The chain uses TRBV27 and TRBJ1-1; perhaps TRBD1 as D (5 bases). Germline V gives CDR1 MNHEY, CDR2 SMNVEV (reference sequence). Trimming removed 4 bases from V and 1 base from J, with 16 bases in between. This CDR3 comprises 16 residues. Written as DNA, the CDR3 is TGTGCCAGCAGTTGGCTCGGGGGGACGGGGAACACTGAAGCTTTCTTT. This encodes CASSWLGGTGNTEAFF.

The genes are TRBV19 and TRBJ2-1; possibly TRBD1 or TRBD2 for D (6 bases each). Germline CDR1 and CDR2: LNHDA and SQIVND (reference sequence). This CDR3 region has 13 residues. Trimming left V 9 bases short and J 0 bases short, with 9 bases between. As DNA, the CDR3 is TGTGCCAGCAGGGGACTCTCCTACAATGAGCAGTTCTTC. Its translation is CASRGLSYNEQFF.

This clonotype appeared a single time. The chain combines TRBV10-2 with TRBJ2-5; a weak D match, TRBD2 (5 bases). This CDR3 contains 17 residues. V was clipped by 11 bases and J by 9 bases, with 34 bases between them. CDR1 WSHSY and CDR2 SAAADI come from the germline V gene. The CDR3 DNA sequence: TGCGCCGGACGGTACCGGGTTGCCTCGATCGACGGGGAGCCCCAGTACTTC. Its translation is CAGRYRVASIDGEPQYF.

This clonotype has just a few counts. The chain has TRBV7-3 and TRBJ2-1; TRBD1 is a possible D gene (6 bases). The length of the CDR3 is 15 residues. The ends were cut back, 5 bases at V and 8 bases at J, with 19 bases in the middle. Germline V gene lookup returns CDR1 SGHTA and CDR2 FQGTGA. DNA of the CDR3: TGTGCCAGCAGCCTAAGGGACCCAGGGGCTGATGAGCAGTTCTTC. As protein: CASSLRDPGADEQFF. The full variable domain, with the rest looked up from reference TRBV7-3 and TRBJ2-1, is GAGVSQTPSNKVTEKGKYVELRCDPISGHTALYWYRQSLGQGPEFLIYFQGTGAADDSGLPNDRFFAVRPEGSVSTLKIQRTERGDSAVYLCASSLRDPGADEQFFGPGTRLTVL.

This sequence joins TRBV18 and TRBJ2-7; maybe TRBD1 (6 bases). CDR3 size: 15 residues. V shed 4 bases and J shed 3 bases, with 16 bases lying between them. Per germline, CDR1 KGHSH and CDR2 LQKENI. In nucleotides, the CDR3 is TGTGCCAGCTCACACCGGACAGCGCTTCACTACGAGCAGTACGTC. This sequence encodes CASSHRTALHYEQYV.

The rearrangement joins TRBV4-1 to TRBJ2-2; D ambiguous. V lost 4 bases and J lost 1, with 10 bases in between. This CDR3 comprises 15 residues. CDR1 and CDR2 from the germline V gene are MGHRA and YSYEKL. CDR3 region: CASSLYYGNTGELFF. The CDR3, as DNA: TGCGCCAGCAGCCTCTATTACGGGAACACCGGGGAGCTGTTTTTT.

The chain couples TRBV7-2 to TRBJ2-2; D is ambiguous. CDR3 size: 12 residues. CDR1 is SGHTA, CDR2 FQGNSA, per germline. The V gene lost 4 bases and the J gene lost 6 bases, with 6 bases spanning the gap. CDR3 bases: TGTGCCAGCAGCTATAAGGCCGGGGAGCTGTTTTTT. It translates to CASSYKAGELFF.

This clonotype was recorded at least ten times. This chain links TRBV20-1 with TRBJ2-1, with TRBD2 matching 8 bases. CDR3 length equals 17 residues. In germline, CDR1 is DFQATT, CDR2 SNEGSKA (reference sequence). The junction had 7 bases not matched to a gene; V was cut back by 0 bases and J by 0 bases. CDR3 sequence reads: CSAREARGAPSYNEQFF. The CDR3 DNA is TGCAGTGCTAGAGAGGCGCGGGGGGCCCCCTCCTACAATGAGCAGTTCTTC.

This clonotype was seen repeatedly, ten times or more. The CDR3 spells CASSRQGVGYGYTF. The CDR3 DNA follows: TGTGCCAGTAGTAGACAGGGAGTTGGCTATGGCTACACCTTC. The chain couples TRBV19 to TRBJ1-2; 7 bases line up with TRBD1. Losses at the gene ends were 4 bases for V and 4 bases for J; bases not matched to a gene: 6. The CDR3 has 14 residues. Germline V gene lookup returns CDR1 LNHDA and CDR2 SQIVND (reference sequence).

This clonotype was seen ten or more times. The CDR3 here is CASSLTGMAFF. The CDR3 nucleotides are TGTGCCAGCAGCTTGACAGGGATGGCTTTCTTT. The chain has TRBV7-9 and TRBJ1-1; TRBD1 matches at 7 bases. The ends lost 3 bases at V and 11 bases at J; junction bases unmatched: 3. Germline lookup yields CDR1 SEHNR and CDR2 FQNEAQ (reference sequence). The CDR3 covers 11 residues.

This clonotype has a handful of counts. Since a much larger clone is just one base distant, this may be a read error. As the CDR3 is not closed by the conserved phenylalanine or tryptophan, this likely results from a read error. The V and J genes are TRBV7-8 and TRBJ2-5, with 9 bases fitting TRBD2. This CDR3 has 16 amino acids. Germline assignment: CDR1 SGHVS and CDR2 FQNEAQ. With 1 base clipped from V and 3 bases from J, the junction kept 6 bases outside the gene matches. In DNA, the CDR3 is TGTGCCAGCAGCTTAGTAGGTCTAGCGGGGAAAGAGACCCAGTACCTC. As protein: CASSLVGLAGKETQYL.

This clonotype appeared many times. The gene calls are TRBV19 and TRBJ1-5; maybe TRBD1 (5 bases). The CDR3 length is 16 residues. Trimming stripped 3 bases from V and 5 bases from J, with 17 bases between. CDR1 is LNHDA and CDR2 is SQIVND in the germline V gene (reference sequence). The CDR3 region is CASSIQLGRDYQPQHF. The CDR3 region has the DNA TGTGCCAGTAGTATCCAACTTGGCAGGGATTATCAGCCCCAGCATTTT.

DNA for the CDR3: TGCGCCAGCAGATTAGCGGGGGACAGCTACAATGAGCAGTTCTTC. Its protein product is CASRLAGDSYNEQFF. V is TRBV5-1 and J is TRBJ2-1; 9 bases are shared with TRBD2. The junction had 6 bases not matched to a gene; V was cut back by 5 bases and J by 3 bases. The CDR3 covers 15 residues. Germline-derived CDR1 and CDR2 are SGHRS and YFSETQ.

This clonotype was found many times. V and J are TRBV6-1 and TRBJ2-5, with 7 bases fitting TRBD2. CDR1 and CDR2 from the germline V gene are MNHNS and SASEGT. V lost 7 bases, J lost 1 base, and 12 bases stayed unmatched. The CDR3 runs to 16 residues. CDR3 coding DNA: TGTGCCAGCACCCGTTACCGGGACTACAGCCAAGAGACCCAGTACTTC. This sequence encodes CASTRYRDYSQETQYF.

The rearrangement links TRBV14 to TRBJ2-5; 9 nucleotides match TRBD2. The J call may be in error: the DNA end matches TRBJ2-1 better. Germline values: CDR1 SGHDN, CDR2 FVKESK. The CDR3 has 15 amino acids. CDR3 sequence: CASSSIAGVRNEQFF. For the CDR3, the DNA is TGTGCCAGCAGCTCTATAGCGGGGGTTCGTAATGAGCAGTTCTTC.

In its sample, this clonotype was seen many times. The chain recombines TRBV28 with TRBJ1-2; weak D call: TRBD1 (6 bases). Germline values: CDR1 MDHEN, CDR2 SYDVKM. With 6 bases removed from V and 3 bases from J, the gap between germline ends came to 11 bases. This CDR3 contains 13 residues. CDR3 nucleotide sequence: TGTGCCAGCAGCTTACAGGGACACTATGGCTACACCTTC. Encoded protein: CASSLQGHYGYTF.

In its sample, this clonotype was seen a few times. The chain employs TRBV15 and TRBJ1-5, with a possible D match to TRBD1 (6 bases). The CDR3 has 17 amino acids. Germline lookup yields CDR1 LNHNV and CDR2 YYDKDF (reference sequence). V was clipped by 0 bases and J by 2 bases, with 14 bases between them. The chain's CDR3 is CATSRDRGRAGNQPQHF. Written as DNA, the CDR3 is TGTGCCACCAGCAGAGATCGGGGGCGGGCAGGCAATCAGCCCCAGCATTTT.

Of note for this clonotype: A much larger clone differs from this one at a single base, so this may be a read error. J is TRBJ2-3 and V is TRBV20-1; 9 positions match TRBD2. There are 16 residues in the CDR3. From germline, CDR1 is DFQATT and CDR2 SNEGSKA (reference sequence). Here the CDR3 reads CSTRESRGGVTDTQYF. For the CDR3, the DNA is TGCAGTACTAGAGAATCGCGCGGGGGGGTCACAGATACGCAGTATTTT.

Ten or more counts support this clonotype. This chain links TRBV13 with TRBJ1-6; TRBD1 agrees at 7 bases. The length of the CDR3 is 15 residues. From germline, CDR1 is PRHDT and CDR2 FYEKMQ (reference sequence). V lost 5 bases and J lost 3; bases outside the gene matches: 4. The CDR3 sequence is CASSQGQNYNSPLHF. The CDR3 DNA is TGTGCCAGCAGCCAGGGACAGAACTATAATTCACCCCTCCACTTT.

In regard to this clonotype: A single base separates this from a much larger clone, so it may be a read error. The chain is built from TRBV20-1 and TRBJ2-6; perhaps TRBD1 as D (5 bases). The germline CDR1 and CDR2 sequences are DFQATT and SNEGSKA (reference sequence). This CDR3 has 13 amino acids. This chain's CDR3 is CSSRVTGANVLAF. DNA of the CDR3: TGCAGTTCCAGGGTTACTGGGGCCAACGTCCTGGCTTTC.